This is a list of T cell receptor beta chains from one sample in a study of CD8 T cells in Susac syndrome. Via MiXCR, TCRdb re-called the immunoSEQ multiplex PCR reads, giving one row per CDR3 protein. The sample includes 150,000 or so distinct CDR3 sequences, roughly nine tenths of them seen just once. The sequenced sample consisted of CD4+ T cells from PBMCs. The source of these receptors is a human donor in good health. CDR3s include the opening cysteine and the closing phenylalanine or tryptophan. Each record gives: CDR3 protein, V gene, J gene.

cdr3_aa: CASSWDRYSYEQYF; v_call: TRBV7-9; j_call: TRBJ2-7
cdr3_aa: CAIGGQGRQPQHF; v_call: TRBV10-3; j_call: TRBJ1-5
cdr3_aa: CASGLAGGNEQFF; v_call: TRBV19; j_call: TRBJ2-1
cdr3_aa: CASSPVGPYEQYF; v_call: TRBV12-3/TRBV12-4; j_call: TRBJ2-7
cdr3_aa: CAISGQLTYEQYF; v_call: TRBV10-3; j_call: TRBJ2-7
cdr3_aa: CASTSGQGAGTEAFF; v_call: TRBV7-9; j_call: TRBJ1-1
cdr3_aa: CSARGMGPSYEQYF; v_call: TRBV20-1; j_call: TRBJ2-7
cdr3_aa: CASSLEAGRDTQYF; v_call: TRBV7-2; j_call: TRBJ2-3
cdr3_aa: CSARYGGGQGAYEQYF; v_call: TRBV20-1; j_call: TRBJ2-7
cdr3_aa: CASSQEGQGTYEQYF; v_call: TRBV4-2; j_call: TRBJ2-7
cdr3_aa: CASSLASRGEKLFF; v_call: TRBV7-9; j_call: TRBJ1-4
cdr3_aa: CASSYTGRKETQYF; v_call: TRBV6-2/TRBV6-3; j_call: TRBJ2-5
cdr3_aa: CASSSPGQIRTEAFF; v_call: TRBV19; j_call: TRBJ1-1
cdr3_aa: CASSRDGPYNSPLHF; v_call: TRBV18; j_call: TRBJ1-6
cdr3_aa: CASSLVLGASYNEQFF; v_call: TRBV7-2; j_call: TRBJ2-1
cdr3_aa: CASSLVTGLEQYF; v_call: TRBV7-8; j_call: TRBJ2-7
cdr3_aa: CASSERAITDTQYF; v_call: TRBV2; j_call: TRBJ2-3
cdr3_aa: CASSTGTSGSEIYF; v_call: TRBV19; j_call: TRBJ2-7
cdr3_aa: CASSLQGFQPQHF; v_call: TRBV27; j_call: TRBJ1-5
cdr3_aa: CSAPQVGTRHGEQYF; v_call: TRBV20-1; j_call: TRBJ2-7
cdr3_aa: CASSTGGGNQPQHF; v_call: TRBV6-2/TRBV6-3; j_call: TRBJ1-5
cdr3_aa: CASSPRGNSYNEQFF; v_call: TRBV19; j_call: TRBJ2-1
cdr3_aa: CASSGSFPGTEAFF; v_call: TRBV11-2; j_call: TRBJ1-1
cdr3_aa: CASSPSTGSKSSYEQYF; v_call: TRBV11-2; j_call: TRBJ2-7
cdr3_aa: CAWLTGPDYGYTF; v_call: TRBV30; j_call: TRBJ1-2
cdr3_aa: CASSSAVLGHTEAFF; v_call: TRBV7-2; j_call: TRBJ1-1
cdr3_aa: CASSSRGGGPTSTDTQYF; v_call: TRBV7-9; j_call: TRBJ2-3
cdr3_aa: CASRLAGVGDTQYF; v_call: TRBV10-2; j_call: TRBJ2-3